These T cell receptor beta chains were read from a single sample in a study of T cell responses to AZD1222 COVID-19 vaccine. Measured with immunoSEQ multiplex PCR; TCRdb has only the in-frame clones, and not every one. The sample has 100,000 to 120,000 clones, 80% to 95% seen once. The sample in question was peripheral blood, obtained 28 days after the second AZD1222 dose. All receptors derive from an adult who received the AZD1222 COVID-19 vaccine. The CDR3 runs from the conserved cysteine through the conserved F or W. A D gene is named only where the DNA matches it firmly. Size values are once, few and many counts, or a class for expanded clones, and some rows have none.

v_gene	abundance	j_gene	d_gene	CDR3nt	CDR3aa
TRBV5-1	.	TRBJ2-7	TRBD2	TGCGCCAGCAGCGGACTAGCGGGGGGGCCTCGTCGCTACGAGCAGTACTTC	CASSGLAGGPRRYEQYF
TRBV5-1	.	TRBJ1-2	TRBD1	TGCGCCAGCAGCTTAATGGTGACCCAGGGGGCGCGTGGCTACACCTTC	CASSLMVTQGARGYTF
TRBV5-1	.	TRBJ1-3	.	TGCGCCAGCAGCTTGAATCCAAAGGGGCCTCGGAACACCATATATTTT	CASSLNPKGPRNTIYF
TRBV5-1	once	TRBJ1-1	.	TGCGCCAGCAGCTTGGATGGGTCCGGAAATACTGAAGCTTTCTTT	CASSLDGSGNTEAFF
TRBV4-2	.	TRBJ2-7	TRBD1	TGTGCCAGCAGCCCGACATCGGGACAGTTCTACGAGCAGTACTTC	CASSPTSGQFYEQYF
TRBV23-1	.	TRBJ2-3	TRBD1	TGCGCCAGCAGTCCCCCTGAGGGGGCAGGGGTCAGCACAGATACGCAGTATTTT	CASSPPEGAGVSTDTQYF
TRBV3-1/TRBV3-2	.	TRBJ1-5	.	TGTGCCAGCAGCCAAGAGAGGCAGAGCAATCAGCCCCAGCATTTT	CASSQERQSNQPQHF
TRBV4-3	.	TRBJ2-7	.	TGCGCCAGCAGCCAAGATCTCGTTTACGAGCAGTACTTC	CASSQDLVYEQYF
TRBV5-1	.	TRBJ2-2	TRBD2	TGCGCCAGCAGATCCGGGACTAGTATCATCGGGGAGCTGTTTTTT	CASRSGTSIIGELFF
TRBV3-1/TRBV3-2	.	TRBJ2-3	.	TGTGTCAACACAGATACGCAGTATTTT	CVNTDTQYF
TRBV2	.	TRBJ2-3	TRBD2	TGTGCCAGCAGTGAAGGCCTAGCGGGCACAGATACGCAGTATTTT	CASSEGLAGTDTQYF
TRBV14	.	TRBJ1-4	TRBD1	TGTGCCAGCAGCCACGCCGGACAGGGGGCGAGAAAACTGTTTTTT	CASSHAGQGARKLFF
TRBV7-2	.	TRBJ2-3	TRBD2	TGTGCCAGCAGCTTAAGCGGGGTGCTCCCAGATACGCAGTATTTT	CASSLSGVLPDTQYF
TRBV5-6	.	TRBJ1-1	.	TGTGCCAGCAGCTTGGTCGGCCAGGGGTTATGGCACACTGAAGCTTTCTTT	CASSLVGQGLWHTEAFF
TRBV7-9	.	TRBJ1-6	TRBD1	TGTGCCAGCAGCTTAGCGTGGGCAGGGGGGGGTTCACCCCTCCACTTT	CASSLAWAGGGSPLHF
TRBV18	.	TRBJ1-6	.	TGTGCCAGCTCACGTGGCAGTTGGGGGAATAATTCACCCCTCCACTTT	CASSRGSWGNNSPLHF
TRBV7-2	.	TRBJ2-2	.	TGTGCCAGCAGCTTAGCGCTGGGAACCGGGGAGCTGTTTTTT	CASSLALGTGELFF
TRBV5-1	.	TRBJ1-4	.	TGCGCCAGCAGCTTGGCCAAGTCGCACATAAATGAAAAACTGTTTTTT	CASSLAKSHINEKLFF
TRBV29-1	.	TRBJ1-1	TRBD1	TGCAGCGTCAACGACAGGGAGAACACTGAAGCTTTCTTT	CSVNDRENTEAFF
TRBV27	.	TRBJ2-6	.	TGTGCCAGCACTGGCTTAACGGGGGCCAACGTCCTGACTTTC	CASTGLTGANVLTF
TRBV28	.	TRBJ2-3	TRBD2	TGTGCCAGCAGTTCAGGGACTAGCGGCTTCACAGATACGCAGTATTTT	CASSSGTSGFTDTQYF
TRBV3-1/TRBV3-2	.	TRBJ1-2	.	TGTGCCAGCAGCCAAGTTGGGGAACGCACCTTC	CASSQVGERTF
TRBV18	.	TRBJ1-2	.	TGTGCCAGCTCACCATCCTCAGGAGCTAACTATGGCTACACCTTC	CASSPSSGANYGYTF
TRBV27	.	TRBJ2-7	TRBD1	TGTGCCAGCAGTTCCCTGGACAGGGGCTACGAGCAGTACTTC	CASSSLDRGYEQYF
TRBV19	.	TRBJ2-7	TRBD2	TGTGCCAGTAGTATCGGACTAGGGTTGTACGAGCAGTACTTC	CASSIGLGLYEQYF
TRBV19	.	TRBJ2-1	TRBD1	TGTGCCAGTAACACCGGCACAGGGGGCAGGGAGCAGTTCTTC	CASNTGTGGREQFF
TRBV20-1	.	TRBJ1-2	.	TGCAGTGCTTTGGACTATGGCTACACCTTC	CSALDYGYTF
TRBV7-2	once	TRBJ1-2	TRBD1	TGTGCCAGCAGGCGGGACAGCCCCACGGGGGGCTACACCTTC	CASRRDSPTGGYTF
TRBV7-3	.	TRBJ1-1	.	TGTGCCAGCAGCTTAAATCCCGGGAACACTGAAGCTTTCTTT	CASSLNPGNTEAFF
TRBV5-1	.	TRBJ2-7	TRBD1	TGCGCCAGCAGCACAGCCCGACAGGGAATCGACGAGCAGTACTTC	CASSTARQGIDEQYF
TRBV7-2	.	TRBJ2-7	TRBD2	TGTGCCAGCAGCTTAGCGGGGGGGGCCTACGAGCAGTACTTC	CASSLAGGAYEQYF
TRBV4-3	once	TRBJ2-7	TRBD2	TGCGCCAGCAGCCAAGAGAGTCTAGCGGGACTGACCCCCTACGAGCAGTACTTC	CASSQESLAGLTPYEQYF
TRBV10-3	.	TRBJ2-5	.	TGTGCCATCAGTTTGGACTTTCGAGAGACCCAGTACTTC	CAISLDFRETQYF
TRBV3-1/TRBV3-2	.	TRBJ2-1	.	TGTGCCAGCAGCCAAGGCACCGGGGATGAGCAGTTCTTC	CASSQGTGDEQFF
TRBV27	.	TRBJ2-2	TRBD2	TGTGCCAGCAGTTTACCCCCCGGGACTAGTGGCACCGGGGAGCTGTTTTTT	CASSLPPGTSGTGELFF
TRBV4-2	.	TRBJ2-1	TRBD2	TGTGCCAGCAGCCAAGATAGGGGACTAGCGGGGACGGGAGAGCAGTTCTTC	CASSQDRGLAGTGEQFF
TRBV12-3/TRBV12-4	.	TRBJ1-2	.	TGTGCCAGCAGTCAATCTAACTATGGCTACACCTTC	CASSQSNYGYTF
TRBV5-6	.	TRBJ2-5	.	TGTGCCAGCAGCTTCCTTGACGCATACGAGACCCAGTACTTC	CASSFLDAYETQYF
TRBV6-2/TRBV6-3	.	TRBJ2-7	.	TGTGCCAGCAGTTTAAGACGGACCTCCTACGAGCAGTACTTC	CASSLRRTSYEQYF
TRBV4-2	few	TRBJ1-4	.	TGTGCCAGCAGCCAAGACGGGCAGGCGGATGAAAAACTGTTTTTT	CASSQDGQADEKLFF
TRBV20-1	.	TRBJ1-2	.	TGCAGTGCCTCTGACCTAGATGGCTACACCTTC	CSASDLDGYTF
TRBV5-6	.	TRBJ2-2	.	TGTGCCAGCGGGTTCCTTGAGGGACAACCCACCGGGGAGCTGTTTTTT	CASGFLEGQPTGELFF
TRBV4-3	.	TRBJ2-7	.	TGCGCCAGCAGCCAAGATGAGGGGGTCGCCTACGAGCAGTACTTC	CASSQDEGVAYEQYF
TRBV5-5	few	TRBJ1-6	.	TGTGCCAGCAGACGCTGGGATGGGAATTCACCCCTCCACTTT	CASRRWDGNSPLHF
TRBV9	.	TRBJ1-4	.	TGTGCCAGCAGCTACTCTGACAGCGAAAAACTGTTTTTT	CASSYSDSEKLFF
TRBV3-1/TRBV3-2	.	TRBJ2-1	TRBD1	TGTGCCAGCAGCCAATACCGGGACAGTCAGTTCTTC	CASSQYRDSQFF
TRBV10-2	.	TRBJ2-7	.	TGCGCCAGCAGTGAGACACTGACCTACGAGCAGTACTTC	CASSETLTYEQYF
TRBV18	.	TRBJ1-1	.	TGTGCCAGCTCACCATTTAGGGGGGAGGACACTGAAGCTTTCTTT	CASSPFRGEDTEAFF
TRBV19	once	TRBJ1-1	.	TGTGCCAGTAGTATTTTACGGGACACTGAAGCTTTCTTT	CASSILRDTEAFF
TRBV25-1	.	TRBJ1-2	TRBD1	TGTGCCAGCAGTGAACAGGGGGCGCGGGGCTACACCTTC	CASSEQGARGYTF
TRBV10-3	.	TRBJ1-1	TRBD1	TGTGCCATCAGCGTCCACAGGGGGGAGAACACTGAAGCTTTCTTT	CAISVHRGENTEAFF
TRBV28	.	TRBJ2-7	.	TGTGCCAGCAGGACCTACGAAAGGGACGGAGGCTACGAGCAGTACTTC	CASRTYERDGGYEQYF
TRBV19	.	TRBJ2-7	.	TGTGCCAGTAGTATAGTACCGGGTCCCTCCTACGAGCAGTACTTC	CASSIVPGPSYEQYF